This T cell receptor (beta chain) comes out of a study of T-cell memory formation after mild COVID-19. Study summary: Largely donor-specific sequence clusters came from a couple of donors.

Germline-derived CDR1 and CDR2 are SQVTM and ANQGSEA. CDR3 length: 14 amino acids. The V gene end was trimmed by 6 bases and the J gene end by 0 bases; junction bases not matched to a gene: 3. A single record per CDR3 protein comes from TCRdb applying MiXCR to the 5' RACE reads. Of 300,000 to 400,000 distinct CDR3 sequences detected, over 20% appear once; the ten largest clones hold around 13%. The study, taken as a whole, reports: Nothing showed for sure that second-wave clones peaking on day 37 were SARS-CoV-2 specific. There was a balanced CD4/CD8 profile in clones contracting day 15 to 85, and later expanders leaned CD4+.

About this clonotype: Antigen unknown.

The sample taken for sequencing was PBMCs or a T cell subset sorted from them (not recorded which). The receptor was derived from an adult woman who had mild COVID-19 (a few samples of this study predate the infection). Cell type and time point are not known. The gene calls are TRBV29-1 and TRBJ2-2; TRBD1 matches 8 bases. The CDR3 bases are TGCAGCGTGTTGACAGGGGCGAACACCGGGGAGCTGTTTTTT. Amino acid sequence: CSVLTGANTGELFF.